This record concerns one T cell receptor beta chain sequence. Its antigen has not been determined. No much larger clone is present one base from it, and per-base qualities are unavailable. Per the germline V gene, MDHEN is the CDR1 and SYDVKM is the CDR2. V lost 2 bases and J lost 6 bases; the stretch between them is 16 bases long. From cysteine to phenylalanine, the CDR3 is 15 amino acids long. The CDR3 DNA has 45 bases and is translated from base 1. Participants in the prospective study were enrolled through a virtual design, were aged 18 to 89 years, and lived in some 24 United States geographic areas. In the prospective study, participants were assigned to cohorts based on the clinical history participants reported in a screening survey and a study questionnaire. Each participant in the prospective study had whole blood, serum and a nasopharyngeal or oropharyngeal swab collected by mobile phlebotomists. Additional blood draws and questionnaires over an approximately two-month period could optionally be provided by prospective study participants. Before DNA extraction, blood samples from the prospective study were shipped at room temperature or frozen.

The data stem from a study of blood T cell repertoires in COVID-19 (dated by TCRdb to about 2020). Regarding the study in general: Samples covering the acute and convalescent phases of COVID-19 were provided by collaborators in the United States, Italy and Spain. The prospective study material was composed of cDNA or gDNA derived from T cells, B-cell-depleted T cells, or PBMCs. The dataset comprised deeply sampled blood TCRbeta repertoires from subjects exposed to, actively infected with, or recovered from COVID-19. A freely available public database, intended as a resource for researchers studying the immune response to SARS-CoV-2, is where the repertoires were released. The samples were drawn from two sources: the first 160 participants of the ongoing ImmuneRACE study, and 1,000 to 1,500 subjects contributed by 6 global collaborators. Nearly every sample came with metadata listing a de-identified subject ID, COVID-19 status, age in years and sex. Where available, HLA class I and class II types were obtained from metadata supplied by the sample provider rather than from assay-based typing.

The immunoSEQ Assay, a bias-controlled multiplex PCR, was used to amplify TCRbeta CDR3 regions from genomic DNA. For the original study's pipeline: Within the assay, amplification of reference gene primers was used to estimate how many nucleated cells each sample contained. Sequence reads were collapsed and filtered to measure the absolute abundance of every unique TCRbeta CDR3 rearrangement. For each sample, productive Simpson clonality was calculated as the square root of Simpson's diversity index across productive rearrangements. TCRdb stores this immuneACCESS table with in-frame sequences only. Part of the clones is absent; in the studies checked, under half of the shortfall reflects unresolved V genes, and no reason is known for the rest. Clone size and V and J calls were adopted from that table, with D and trimming inferred from the DNA. In this sample the table shows hundreds of thousands of clones, 80% to 90% of which occur a single time. The ten largest clones take up 3.5% to 4.5% of the sample.

General conclusions and limits of the study: How much clinical and demographic metadata was included differed by source and by participant, and the metadata was provided uncurated.

Sequencing was performed on PBMCs or T cells enriched from blood (not recorded which). The TCR originated in a woman aged 40 to 49 with acute COVID-19. The V and J segments used are TRBV28 and TRBJ1-1, with a weak D call of TRBD1 (5 bases match). The CDR3 sequence is CASSLSEPPRAEAFF. The base sequence is TGTGCCAGCAGTTTAAGCGAGCCCCCCAGGGCTGAAGCTTTCTTT.